The 2 T cell receptor beta chains given below trace back to one sample, sequenced in a study of post-analysis software for immune sequencing data. Study outcomes and limitations: When patients were compared with controls, roughly five TRBV segments were more frequent, TRBV5-6, TRBV5-1 and TRBV20-1 among them.

Incorporated into the TCR beta cDNA libraries were unique molecular identifiers, which served to reduce PCR and sequencing biases. TCRdb reanalysed the PCR reads using MiXCR and keeps one entry per CDR3 protein. Among around 700,000 distinct CDR3 sequences listed, 55% to 60% were seen once. These TCRs' antigens remain unknown. The sample taken for sequencing was blood. The receptor source for this set is a girl aged 2-15 years with multiple sclerosis.

This clonotype appeared a few times. The rearrangement uses TRBV9 and TRBJ2-3; 7 bases are a match to TRBD1. Germline V gene lookup returns CDR1 SGDLS and CDR2 YYNGEE. J lost 0 bases, V lost 3 bases, and 4 bases had no gene match. The CDR3 sequence is 15 residues long. The CDR3: CASSAGTASTDTQYF. DNA for the CDR3: TGTGCCAGCAGCGCCGGGACAGCTAGCACAGATACGCAGTATTTT.

The V and J genes are TRBV6-5 and TRBJ2-3, with 9 bases lining up with TRBD1. CDR1 is MNHEY and CDR2 is SVGAGI in the germline V gene. V shed 10 bases, J shed 4 bases, and the junction held 6 bases outside the gene matches. The CDR3 sequence is 13 residues long. The CDR3 DNA follows: TGTGCCACAGGGACAGGGCGAGCAGATACGCAGTATTTT. Amino acid sequence: CATGTGRADTQYF.